A single T cell receptor (beta chain) is shown here with its context. Its antigen remains undetermined. It has no much larger one-base neighbor in the sample; base qualities were not kept. Trimming removed 3 bases from V and 3 bases from J; the gene matches leave 4 bases unexplained. Inclusive of the bounding cysteine and phenylalanine, the CDR3 is 15 residues long. Only the CDR3 region is kept as DNA, spanning 45 bases read in frame from base 1. The germline V gene specifies SGHVS as CDR1 and FQNEAQ as CDR2. Using the deep immunoSEQ assay, TCR CDR3 regions were amplified from genomic DNA by multiplex PCR. Extracted genomic DNA from each cell subset was distributed evenly across all wells of several immunoSEQ 96-well plates, and each plate was treated as a replicate. For sorted subsets, roughly 200 ng of genomic DNA, equivalent to some 30,000 T cell genomes, went into each replicate PCR. Purified libraries were quantified with a Qubit 3.0 fluorometer, sized on a Bioanalyzer 2100, and re-quantified with the KAPA Library Quantification kit. Every immunoSEQ 96-well plate was sequenced on a separate single-read 150-cycle Illumina NextSeq 550 flow cell. The authors' analysis ran thus. Because only junctional sequences without quality scores were contained in the immunoSEQ output, filtering matching that applied to full-length reads could not be performed. Sequences were annotated with PyIR, a Python wrapper for IgBLAST v1.9, and V/J genes and CDR3 were assigned using IMGT germline references. Reads with weak V/J assignments (E-value above 1e-6), missing CDR3, stop codons, out-of-frame junctions, or ambiguous translated residues were removed. A V3J clonotype was defined by an identical inferred V gene, J gene, and CDR3 amino acid sequence. Percentage overlap between repertoires was calculated by dividing the number of shared unique clonotypes by the size of the smaller repertoire. RTK rarefaction, the Chao1 estimator, and Recon v2.1 estimates of unobserved clonotypes were used to assess repertoire richness. For all TCRbeta clonotypes obtained by the gDNA method from several donors, generation probabilities were computed with OLGA. Sourced from immuneACCESS, this table was stored by TCRdb with only in-frame sequences that have V and J called. A share of the clones is absent; for the studies checked, an unresolved V gene accounts for under half, and the remainder has no known explanation. V, J and clone size were drawn from that table, and D and trimming were deduced from the DNA. Present in this sample are 1 million to 1.2 million clones, 60% to 85% of which were seen just once. Of the sample, 0.85% to 1% falls within the top ten clones.

The sample belongs to a study of shared clonotypes between healthy human individuals (TCRdb year 2020). Turning to the overall study: A few men and two women, aged 18 to 49 years, made up the cohort. The study deeply sequenced blood TCR repertoires of several healthy adults to estimate repertoire size and the extent of clonotype sharing between individuals. Each donor's leukapheresis produced roughly between about 0.9 and 9.5 billion PBMCs. To increase sequencing depth and limit assay-specific biases, different laboratories used diverse techniques to prepare libraries and sequence TCR repertoires. For each donor, CD4 naive and CD4 memory were each given three plates, CD8 naive was given two plates, and CD8 memory was given one plate. The paper's findings and limits, for the study overall: Naive subsets generally had larger estimated clonotype richness than memory subsets. Compared with non-shared clonotypes, the clonotypes found in all four sorted-subset donors had higher generation probabilities. Pairwise subsampling led to the expectation that sequencing depth would affect the degree of clonotype sharing among donors. Sampling was restricted to blood, and TCR repertoires in tissues likely differ from the TCR repertoires found in blood. Even with the large sequencing depth, rarefaction of the sorted-subset datasets indicated that sequencing was incomplete. The genetic and exposure-history diversity represented was limited by the small number of donors. Across four donors, roughly 5.1% of naive CD4, around 3.5% of naive CD8, around 2.1% of memory CD4, and 0.4% of memory CD8 clonotypes were shared.

Donors were healthy HIV-negative adults with no recently reported acute infections or vaccinations. Only Caucasian adults living in Nashville, Tennessee, USA were represented among the donors. CD4+ T cells were enriched by magnetic negative selection, after which naive cells were positively selected on CD45RA and the negative fraction was taken as the memory subset. Blood was obtained by leukapheresis, after which PBMCs were separated by Ficoll-Histopaque density gradient centrifugation and cryopreserved in liquid nitrogen vapor phase. Purity and quantity of every magnetically sorted T cell population were checked by analytical flow cytometry. Genomic DNA was isolated from every sorted fraction and measured by UV absorbance on a Nanodrop 2000c.

The origin of this receptor is a man between 18 and 35 years old in good health. Some clones in this sample may be carry-over from other donors' samples. Sequencing input: memory CD4+ T cells from PBMCs. What this sample's cell subset or site label stands for: CD45RA-negative fraction. The chain is made from TRBV7-8 and TRBJ1-2; 10 middle bases align to TRBD1. In nucleotides, the sequence is TGTGCCAGCAGCTTCCGGGACAGGGGTGACTATGGCTACACCTTC. It codes for CASSFRDRGDYGYTF. The entire variable domain, with the stretches around the CDR3 drawn from the reference TRBV7-8 and TRBJ1-2 proteins, is GAGVSQSPRYKVAKRGQDVALRCDPISGHVSLFWYQQALGQGPEFLTYFQNEAQLDKSGLPSDRFFAERPEGSVSTLKIQRTQQEDSAVYLCASSFRDRGDYGYTFGSGTRLTVV.